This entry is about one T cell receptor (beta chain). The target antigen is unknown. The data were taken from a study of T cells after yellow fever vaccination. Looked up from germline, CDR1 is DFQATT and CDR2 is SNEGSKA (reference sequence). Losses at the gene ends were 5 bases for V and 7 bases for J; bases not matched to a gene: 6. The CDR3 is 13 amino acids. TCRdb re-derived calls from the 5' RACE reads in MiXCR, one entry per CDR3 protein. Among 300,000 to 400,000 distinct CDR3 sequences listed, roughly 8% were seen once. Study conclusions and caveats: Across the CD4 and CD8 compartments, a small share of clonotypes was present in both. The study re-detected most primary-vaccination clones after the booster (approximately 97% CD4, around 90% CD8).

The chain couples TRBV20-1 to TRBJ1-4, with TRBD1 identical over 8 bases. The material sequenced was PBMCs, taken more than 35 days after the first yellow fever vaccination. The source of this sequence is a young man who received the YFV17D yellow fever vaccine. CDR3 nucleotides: TGCAGTGCTCCGTCCAGGGGGCCTGAAAAACTGTTTTTT. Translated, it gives CSAPSRGPEKLFF.